The 8 T cell receptor beta chains presented below share a single source sample, sequenced in a study of T cells in Graves' hyperthyroidism and ophthalmopathy. RNA transcripts provided the source from which TCR beta CDR3 regions were amplified. When the TCR CDR3 underwent first-round RT-PCR, the HTBI primer set was used. From the multiplex PCR reads, TCRdb called clonotypes with MiXCR, one entry per CDR3 protein. The sample yields hundreds of thousands of distinct CDR3 sequences, more than 11% seen once. The sample consisted of blood. These receptors originate from a woman aged 30 to 39 with Graves' hyperthyroidism that later progressed to Graves' ophthalmopathy.

Of note for this clonotype: Compared with germline, one end of the junction differs, possibly owing to a read error. This chain joins TRBV6-5 and TRBJ1-6; TRBD1 is a possible D gene (6 bases). CDR1 is MNHEY and CDR2 is SVGAGI in the germline V gene. The CDR3 spans 15 residues. The CDR3 DNA reads as TGTGCCAGCAGTTACGCAACAGGGATTGGTTCACCCCTCTACTTT. Translation: CASSYATGIGSPLYF.

In its sample, this clonotype was seen many times. This chain uses TRBV27 with TRBJ2-7, with D unresolved. The V gene's germline CDR1 is MNHEY and CDR2 SMNVEV (reference sequence). The CDR3 covers 18 residues. V lost 6 bases and J lost 0, with 24 bases in between. CDR3 loop: CASSPHLGGSGSSYEQYF. The CDR3 region has the DNA TGTGCCAGCAGCCCCCACCTCGGCGGATCGGGTTCCTCCTACGAGCAGTACTTC.

This clonotype appeared many times. This chain's CDR3 is CASSHGTDGQHNYGYTF. The CDR3 nucleotides are TGTGCCAGCAGCCACGGGACAGACGGGCAACATAACTATGGCTACACCTTC. The genes are TRBV3-1 and TRBJ1-2, with 7 bases identical to TRBD1. The V gene's germline CDR1 is LGHDT and CDR2 YNNKEL (reference sequence). The trim removed 3 bases at V and 1 base at J, leaving 11 bases unmatched. The CDR3 length is 17 residues.

CDR3 loop: CASSLLHGGSEQFF. The CDR3 DNA is TGTGCCAGCAGCTTACTCCATGGGGGCTCCGAGCAGTTCTTC. V gene TRBV7-3 combines with J gene TRBJ2-1, with D possibly being TRBD1 (6 bases). The germline CDR1 and CDR2 sequences are SGHTA and FQGTGA. The V gene lost 2 bases and the J gene lost 10 bases, with 15 bases spanning the gap. CDR3 length: 14 residues. Full variable domain (remainder filled in from reference TRBV7-3 and TRBJ2-1): GAGVSQTPSNKVTEKGKYVELRCDPISGHTALYWYRQSLGQGPEFLIYFQGTGAADDSGLPNDRFFAVRPEGSVSTLKIQRTERGDSAVYLCASSLLHGGSEQFFGPGTRLTVL.

Details on this clonotype: Germline and junction disagree at one end, which may indicate a read error. The V call is TRBV19, the J call TRBJ2-1; D might be TRBD2 (6 bases). CDR3 length equals 14 residues. Germline-derived CDR1 and CDR2 are LNHDA and SQIVND (reference sequence). This CDR3 is CASSIRGSCNEQFF. The DNA for the CDR3 is TGTGCCAGTAGTATTCGGGGGTCCTGCAATGAGCAGTTCTTC. The variable domain in full, completed from reference TRBV19 and TRBJ2-1, reads DGGITQSPKYLFRKEGQNVTLSCEQNLNHDAMYWYRQDPGQGLRLIYYSQIVNDFQKGDIAEGYSVSREKKESFPLTVTSAQKNPTAFYLCASSIRGSCNEQFFGPGTRLTVL.

This clonotype was counted many times. This chain connects TRBV6-5 to TRBJ2-5; 7 bases match TRBD2. With V trimmed by 7 bases and J by 7 bases, 9 bases remained unmatched. This CDR3 has 13 residues. Per germline, CDR1 MNHEY and CDR2 SVGAGI. The CDR3 loop reads CASKKAGVATQYF. The CDR3 DNA reads as TGTGCCAGCAAGAAGGCGGGGGTGGCGACCCAGTACTTC.

This clonotype was picked up many times. The chain links TRBV9 to TRBJ2-7; TRBD2 agrees at 7 bases. V shed 4 bases, J shed 3 bases, and the junction held 10 bases outside the gene matches. The CDR3 is 15 residues long. CDR1 is SGDLS, CDR2 YYNGEE, per germline. CDR3 loop: CASSPGSSGFYEQYF. CDR3 DNA: TGTGCCAGCAGCCCGGGTAGTAGCGGGTTCTACGAGCAGTACTTC. Filled out from reference TRBV9 and TRBJ2-7, the complete variable domain reads DSGVTQTPKHLITATGQRVTLRCSPRSGDLSVYWYQQSLDQGLQFLIQYYNGEERAKGNILERFSAQQFPDLHSELNLSSLELGDSALYFCASSPGSSGFYEQYFGPGTRLTVT.

This clonotype is a singleton in its sample. This chain uses TRBV27 with TRBJ2-5; 14 bases agree with TRBD2. This CDR3 is built from 16 residues. Trimming took 5 bases from V and 4 from J; bases not matched to a gene: 6. Germline values: CDR1 MNHEY, CDR2 SMNVEV (reference sequence). CDR3 protein: CASSPSTSGRGETQYF. CDR3 DNA sequence: TGTGCCAGCAGTCCCTCGACTAGCGGGAGGGGAGAGACCCAGTACTTC.